Sequencing of this T cell receptor (beta chain) was carried out in a study of immune aging and cytomegalovirus after organ transplant (dated by TCRdb to the early 2020s). With regard to the full study: Three-drug immunosuppression with prednisone, tacrolimus, and mycophenolate was given to all transplant recipients.

The label giving this sample's time point can be read as: five sample-tagged time points from pre-transplant (day -1) to day 368 post-transplant, pooled. PBMC were thawed and then stimulated for around 11 hours with a CMV IE-1 overlapping peptide library, with no transport inhibitors added. After thawing, cells were rested overnight and were then stimulated in R10 medium with CD28/CD49d costimulation. The IE-1 peptide library was made up of 15-amino-acid peptides, each overlapping by 11 amino acids. Samples from each time point were barcoded using BD Single-Cell Multiplexing Kit Sample Tags, then pooled and stained with oligo-conjugated anti-CD45RA and sorting antibodies. A BD FACSAria III was used to sort CMV-responsive CD8+CD137+ and CD4+CD154+ T cells at 4-way purity. EDTA vacutainers were used to collect blood, which was then processed with a Ficoll gradient within 1-24 hours. The CDR3 starts with the cysteine, ends with the phenylalanine, and has 14 residues. The kept DNA is CDR3 alone, 42 bases in frame from the first base. V has 5 bases trimmed and J has 0 bases trimmed; junction bases matching no gene number 3. Via the germline V gene, CDR1 is SGHAT and CDR2 FQNNGV.

What the research found in general, with its limitations: Since the sequencing data did not include a CD57 measurement, a conservative gene-based definition of aging was used in its place. Following viremia, cells with an aged phenotype rose post-transplant no matter the clone size, with the increase showing up earlier in large clones (days 200-264) than in small clones. A larger share of large clones was made up of TEMRA cells, and in the seven largest clones (roughly 1,900 cells) aged and TEMRA cells were gained while TCM cells were lost.

Library preparation was by single-cell sequencing. Sequencing was carried out with an Illumina NovaSeq 6000. The BD Rhapsody Targeted mRNA and AbSeq Reagent Kit, in a microwell format, was used for cell capture and library preparation. Libraries were prepared to cover TCR, sample tags, AbSeq, and targeted mRNA from the Human T-Cell Expression Panel plus custom TOX and TOX2 primers. Sequencing of the libraries was done on an Illumina NovaSeq. The authors' pipeline ran thus. The analysis covered about 10,000 cells in total, of which 7076 were CD8 T cells and around 4,500 were CD8 T cells with an identifiable TCR CDR3. Raw data were processed with the BD Rhapsody Targeted Analysis Pipeline with V(D)J processing on the Seven Bridges Genomics platform. Quality control, Sample Tag demultiplexing with Lex-BDSMK, clone identification with VDJ Explorer, and Seurat clustering were all done in SeqGeq 1.6.0. Clones making up <1% of CD8 T cells were classified as non-expanded, and clones making up >2.5% of the sample were classified as clonal expansions. TCRdb reanalyzed the raw reads on its own, using fastp at Q25 for trimming and MiXCR for clone calling, and kept in-frame beta chains. Every distinct CDR3 protein forms one entry, paired with its most common genes and DNA. These V and J calls are TCRdb output, not the study's own analysis. The sample table holds roughly 23,000 distinct CDR3 sequences, of which about a third were seen once. Around a quarter of the sample is in the top ten clones.

This clonotype occurred a few times. Its antigen remains undetermined. Within one base of it there is no much larger clone, and no base qualities were kept. The TCR originated in a female donor who had a heart transplant and CMV viremia. This receptor chain uses TRBV11-2 and TRBJ1-2, with TRBD1 identical over 7 junction bases. The sample was CMV peptide-activated CD4+ and CD8+ T cells sorted from blood, taken at five time points, pooled. This specimen's cell subset or site label, interpreted: sorted CD8+CD137+ and CD4+CD154+ T cells after 11 to 12 h CMV IE-1 peptide stimulation. The nucleotides are TGTGCCAGCAGCCCCGGGACAGCTAACTATGGCTACACCTTC. It translates as CASSPGTANYGYTF.